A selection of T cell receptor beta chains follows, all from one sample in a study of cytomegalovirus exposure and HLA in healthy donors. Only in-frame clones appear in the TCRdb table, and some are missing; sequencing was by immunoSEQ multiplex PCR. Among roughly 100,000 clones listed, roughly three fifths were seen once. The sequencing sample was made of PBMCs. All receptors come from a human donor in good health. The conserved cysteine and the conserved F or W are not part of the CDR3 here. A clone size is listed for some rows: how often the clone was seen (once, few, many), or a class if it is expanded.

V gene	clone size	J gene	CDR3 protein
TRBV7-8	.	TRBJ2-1	ASSPRDSVDNEQF
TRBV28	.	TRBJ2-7	ASSPGLVYEQY
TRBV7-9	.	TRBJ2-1	ASSQSVDSPYNEQF
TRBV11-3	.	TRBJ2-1	ASSLGPGDEQF
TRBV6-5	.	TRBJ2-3	ASSYSGSSTDTQY
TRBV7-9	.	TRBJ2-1	ASGLGDSSSYNEQF
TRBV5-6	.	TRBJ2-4	ASARGGLAGTKNIQY
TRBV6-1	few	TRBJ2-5	ASSEDLSVYQETQY
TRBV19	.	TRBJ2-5	ASSKWTSGRQETQY
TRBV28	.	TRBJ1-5	ASSSDRRSNQPQH
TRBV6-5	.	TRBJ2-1	ASSSDYNEQF
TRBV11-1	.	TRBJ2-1	ASSSGTSGRWSRLQF
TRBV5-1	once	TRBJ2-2	ASSRTGQGYPNTGELF
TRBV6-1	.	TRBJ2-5	ASSELGGGQETQY
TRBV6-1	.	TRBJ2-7	ASSARYLRGQY
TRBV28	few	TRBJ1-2	ASSITGGLDGYT
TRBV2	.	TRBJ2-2	ASSEGLAGTQSGELF
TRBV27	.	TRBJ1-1	ASSPKLTAMNTEAF
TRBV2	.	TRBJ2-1	ASPLGTSGRNNEQF
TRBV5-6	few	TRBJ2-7	ASSFGTHEQY
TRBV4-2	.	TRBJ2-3	ASSQVTGTGTTDTQY
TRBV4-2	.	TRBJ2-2	ASSQESGSEATGELF
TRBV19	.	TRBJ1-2	ASGDRAYGYGYT
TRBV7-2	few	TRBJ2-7	ASRSLAGGAYEQY
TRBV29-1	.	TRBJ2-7	SVVGGQGVNEQY
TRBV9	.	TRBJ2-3	ASSVSLESTDTQY
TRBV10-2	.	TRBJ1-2	ASSDGQGAGGYT
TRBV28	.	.	ASSPEGAGGYEQY
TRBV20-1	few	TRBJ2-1	SAGQYNEQF
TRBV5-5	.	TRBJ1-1	ASSSDDRGGNTEAF
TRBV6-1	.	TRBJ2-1	ASSEPRTTPANEQF
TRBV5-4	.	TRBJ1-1	ASSLQGQMNTEAF
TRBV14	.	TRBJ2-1	ASSQDQRENEQF
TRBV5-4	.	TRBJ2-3	ASSLDPGKTDTQY
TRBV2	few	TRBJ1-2	ASTDRGTNGGYT
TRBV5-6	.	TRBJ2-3	ASSLLWAGGPDTQY
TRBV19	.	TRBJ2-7	ASSRLGTSGTTTYEQY
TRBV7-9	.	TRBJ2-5	ASSPDREQETQY
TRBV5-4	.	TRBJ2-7	ASSVDPAAYEQY
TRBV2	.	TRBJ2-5	AGRGEQETQY
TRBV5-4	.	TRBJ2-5	ASSLAEGAPD
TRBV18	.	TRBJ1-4	ASSLDLNEKLF
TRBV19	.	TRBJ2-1	ASGRTGYNEQF
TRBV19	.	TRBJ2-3	ASRLQGSTDTQY
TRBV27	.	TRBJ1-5	ASSSTGLFQPQH
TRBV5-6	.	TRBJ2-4	ASSLTQGVAKNIQY
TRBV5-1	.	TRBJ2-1	ASSSPEVALSYNEQF
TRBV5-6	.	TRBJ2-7	ASSLGDRGSYEQY
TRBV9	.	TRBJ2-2	ASSVKSDSRWGELF
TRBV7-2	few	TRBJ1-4	ASSLTGTGGEKLF
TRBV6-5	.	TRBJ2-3	ASRSDRGAQY
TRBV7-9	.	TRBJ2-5	ASSLEGLAGRAETQY
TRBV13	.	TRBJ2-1	ASSLLVRASGNEQF
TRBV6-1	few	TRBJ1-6	ASSGPSGTGDSPLH